A single sample gave rise to the 3 T cell receptor beta chains below, sequenced in a study of T cells in Graves' hyperthyroidism and ophthalmopathy. Amplification yielded TCR beta CDR3 regions, with RNA transcripts as the source. The study used the HTBI primer set for a first-round RT-PCR of the TCR CDR3. TCRdb reprocessed the multiplex PCR reads via MiXCR and lists one record per CDR3 protein. The data show fewer than 450,000 distinct CDR3 sequences, less than 20% seen once. The sample consisted of blood. The origin of the receptors is a man younger than 35 with Graves' ophthalmopathy.

This clonotype was seen at least ten times. The chain links TRBV5-1 to TRBJ1-6; D is uncertain. Germline CDR1 and CDR2: SGHRS and YFSETQ. The CDR3 consists of 16 residues. Deletions cut 4 bases from V and 2 bases from J, with 13 bases between. The CDR3 bases are TGCGCCAGCAGCCCTACAGAGGCAACCTATAATTCACCCCTCCACTTT. This sequence encodes CASSPTEATYNSPLHF.

There are many counts of this clonotype. This chain connects TRBV3-1 to TRBJ2-2; no clear D. Germline V lookup: CDR1 LGHDT, CDR2 YNNKEL (reference sequence). V lost 1 base and J lost 2, with 2 bases in between. This CDR3 contains 13 residues. CDR3 protein: CASSQANTGELFF. CDR3 DNA sequence: TGTGCCAGCAGCCAAGCCAACACCGGGGAGCTGTTTTTT.

The chain recombines TRBV7-8 with TRBJ2-5, with 7 nucleotides matching TRBD1. Germline assignment: CDR1 SGHVS and CDR2 FQNEAQ. The CDR3 consists of 15 residues. The V and J ends lost 4 bases and 1 base, in that order; junction bases with no gene match: 6. The CDR3 loop is CASSSQTGTQETQYF. As DNA, the CDR3 is TGTGCCAGCAGCTCCCAGACAGGGACCCAAGAGACCCAGTACTTC.